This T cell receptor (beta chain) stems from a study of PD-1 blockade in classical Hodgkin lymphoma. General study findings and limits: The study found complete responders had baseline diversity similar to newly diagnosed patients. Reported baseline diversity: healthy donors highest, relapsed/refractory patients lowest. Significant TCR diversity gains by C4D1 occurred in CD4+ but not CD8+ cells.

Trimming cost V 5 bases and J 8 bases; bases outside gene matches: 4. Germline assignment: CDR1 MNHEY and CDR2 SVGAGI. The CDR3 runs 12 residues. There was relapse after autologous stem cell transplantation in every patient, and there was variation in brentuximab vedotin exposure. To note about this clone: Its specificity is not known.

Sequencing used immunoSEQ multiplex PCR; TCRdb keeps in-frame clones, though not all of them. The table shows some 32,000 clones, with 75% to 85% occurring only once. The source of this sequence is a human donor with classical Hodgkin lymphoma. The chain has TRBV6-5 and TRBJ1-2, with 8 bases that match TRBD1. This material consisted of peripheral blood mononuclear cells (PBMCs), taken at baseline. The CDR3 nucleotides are TGTGCCAGCAGTCCCGGACAGGGAGGCTACACCTTC. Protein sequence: CASSPGQGGYTF.